This T cell receptor (beta chain) was found in a study of radiotherapy plus CTLA-4 blockade in lung cancer. Background on the study: Objective responses occurred in around 18% of patients; about 32% had disease control. Study observations and caveats: In blood, TCR clones derived from the tumor expanded after radiotherapy plus ipilimumab.

Data came from immunoSEQ multiplex PCR; TCRdb stores just in-frame clones and leaves some out. This sample carries 60,000 to 85,000 clones, approximately 86% of them seen once, and the ten largest clones take 0.85% to 0.95%. The CDR3 runs to 14 residues. V was shortened by 5 bases and J by 0 bases, with 14 bases between the two germline ends. Germline V lookup: CDR1 SQVTM, CDR2 ANQGSEA. Of note for this clone: Its antigen is still unknown.

Sequencing used peripheral blood, obtained from a patient treated with radiotherapy plus ipilimumab. The TCR comes from a human donor with non-small cell lung cancer who had stable disease on radiotherapy plus ipilimumab. The J gene is TRBJ2-7, the V gene TRBV29-1; D may be TRBD1 (6 bases). The chain's CDR3 is CSVQGGPSSYEQYF. The CDR3 nucleotides are TGCAGCGTTCAAGGGGGACCCAGCTCCTACGAGCAGTACTTC.